This TCR beta chain was obtained from a study of CD8+CD57+ T cells in acquired aplastic anemia. V lost 5 bases and J lost 6; bases outside the gene matches: 11. CDR3 size: 16 residues. The germline V gene encodes CDR1 SGHAT and CDR2 FQNNGV. Notes on the study in general: Roughly 29 was the count of CD8+ CDR3 sequences that patients shared with controls.

The sequenced patients had an expansion of CD8+CD57+ cells seen by flow cytometry. TCR beta VDJ combinations and CDR3 sequences were profiled from genomic DNA. TCRdb re-called the reads through MiXCR, storing one row per CDR3 protein. The sample yields roughly 290,000 distinct CDR3 sequences, roughly 53% seen once. Concerning this clonotype itself: Its matching antigen is unknown.

Material for sequencing was sorted CD4+, CD8+, or CD8+CD57+ T cells (not recorded which) from PBMCs. The TCR originated in a human donor with aplastic anemia. The chain recombines TRBV11-2 with TRBJ2-1; 9 bases line up with TRBD2. Here the CDR3 DNA reads TGTGCCAGCAGCCTCAGGGTCGGCGGGGGGGCCAATGAGCAGTTCTTC. Its translation is CASSLRVGGGANEQFF.